The 21 T cell receptor beta chains presented below share a single source sample, sequenced in a study of long-term antiretroviral therapy in people with HIV. Survey-level resolution applied to immunoSEQ assay v3.0. The assay was immunoSEQ multiplex PCR, and TCRdb's table has in-frame clones only and misses some. Of about 23,000 clones in the sample, about 81% were seen once. The sequenced sample was unsorted PBMCs, obtained 1.5 years after starting antiretroviral therapy. The receptor set was obtained from a man between 25 and 39 years old with HIV.

The chain uses TRBV9 and TRBJ2-2, with D tentatively TRBD1 or TRBD2 (6 bases each). V shed 5 bases and J shed 6 bases, with 8 bases lying between them. Germline V gene sequence: CDR1 SGDLS, CDR2 YYNGEE. CDR3 size: 12 residues. The CDR3 nucleotides read TGTGCCAGCAGTGGGGGGCCCGGGGAGCTGTTTTTT. Protein product: CASSGGPGELFF.

J is TRBJ2-5 and V is TRBV9; 13 nucleotides agree with TRBD2. The length of the CDR3 is 16 residues. The V and J ends lost 0 bases and 7 bases, in that order; junction bases with no gene match: 6. Germline V CDR1 and CDR2: SGDLS, YYNGEE. The chain's CDR3 is CASSVEGLAGRGTQYF. CDR3 in DNA: TGTGCCAGCAGCGTAGAGGGACTAGCGGGGCGAGGGACCCAGTACTTC.

The chain carries TRBV9 and TRBJ1-2; D is undetermined. CDR1 and CDR2 from the germline V gene are SGDLS and YYNGEE. Trimming cost V 2 bases and J 8 bases, with 10 bases left between them. CDR3 length: 12 amino acids. The CDR3 region has the DNA TGTGCCAGCAGCGTTTTAGCTGGAGGCTACACCTTC. It encodes CASSVLAGGYTF.

The rearrangement links TRBV5-1 to TRBJ2-5; D is perhaps TRBD2 (6 bases). CDR1 is SGHRS and CDR2 is YFSETQ in the germline V gene. V gave up 0 bases and J gave up 4 bases, with 10 bases separating them. The CDR3 sequence is 14 residues long. CDR3 amino acids: CASSLGRGSETQYF. CDR3 nucleotides: TGCGCCAGCAGCTTGGGCCGGGGGTCAGAGACCCAGTACTTC.

In this sample, this clone turned up once. V and J are TRBV5-4 and TRBJ2-2, with 7 bases aligning to TRBD1. CDR1 and CDR2 from the germline V gene are SGHNT and YYREEE (reference sequence). With 0 bases clipped from V and 2 bases from J, the junction kept 7 bases outside the gene matches. This CDR3 spans 17 amino acids. CDR3 loop: CASSLGQGVYNTGELFF. In nucleotides, the CDR3 is TGTGCCAGCAGCTTGGGACAGGGCGTTTATAACACCGGGGAGCTGTTTTTT.

This chain joins TRBV7-2 and TRBJ2-7; 10 positions agree with TRBD1. Germline values: CDR1 SGHTA, CDR2 FQGNSA. This CDR3 has 15 residues. V lost 5 bases to trimming and J lost 1 base; unmatched junction nucleotides: 5. The CDR3: CASSPGQGFSYEQYF. As DNA, the CDR3 is TGTGCCAGCAGCCCGGGACAGGGGTTTTCCTACGAGCAGTACTTC.

J is TRBJ1-5 and V is TRBV19, with 9 bases matching TRBD1. In germline, CDR1 is LNHDA, CDR2 SQIVND (reference sequence). The length of the CDR3 is 14 residues. J lost 6 bases, V lost 9 bases, and 9 bases had no gene match. The CDR3 bases are TGTGCCAGCACTGGTACAGGGGGCAGTCAGCCCCAGCATTTT. This encodes CASTGTGGSQPQHF.

The rearrangement links TRBV6-5 to TRBJ2-7, with 7 bases that match TRBD1. This CDR3 has 15 amino acids. After removal of 0 bases from V and 3 bases from J, the junction contained 5 bases not matched to a gene. Looked up from germline, CDR1 is MNHEY and CDR2 is SVGAGI. CDR3 loop: CASSYSGTVIYEQYF. The CDR3 coding sequence is TGTGCCAGCAGTTACTCCGGGACAGTGATCTACGAGCAGTACTTC.

CDR3 protein: CASSFLAGDRETQYF. The CDR3 DNA is TGCGCCAGCAGCTTCCTAGCGGGAGATCGAGAGACCCAGTACTTC. The chain carries TRBV5-1 and TRBJ2-5; TRBD2 agrees at 10 bases. CDR3 length: 15 amino acids. V was pared by 2 bases and J by 4 bases, with 5 bases of the junction left unmatched. The germline gives CDR1 SGHRS, CDR2 YFSETQ.

The chain recombines TRBV28 with TRBJ2-7; perhaps TRBD1 as D (5 bases). Germline loops: CDR1 MDHEN, CDR2 SYDVKM. Between the trimmed V and J ends, which lost 4 bases and 9 bases, there was a span of 16 bases. The CDR3 spans 13 residues. CDR3 nucleotides: TGTGCCAGCAGTTGGACAAGGCATGGCTGGCAGTACTTC. Its protein product is CASSWTRHGWQYF.

This sequence joins TRBV30 and TRBJ2-1, with a weak D call TRBD2 (5 bases). The CDR3 has 12 residues. Germline V gives CDR1 GTSNPN, CDR2 SVGIG (reference sequence). V was cut by 3 bases and J by 4 bases, with 7 bases left in between. In DNA, the CDR3 is TGTGCCTGGAGAGGACTGTACAATGAGCAGTTCTTC. It specifies CAWRGLYNEQFF.

The chain is built from TRBV4-3 and TRBJ2-5, with D possibly matching TRBD2 (6 bases). Germline loops: CDR1 LGHNA, CDR2 YSLEER. Trimming removed 0 bases from V and 5 bases from J, with 13 bases in between. CDR3 length equals 15 residues. The CDR3 loop reads CASSQDTSRGETQYF. The CDR3 DNA is TGCGCCAGCAGCCAAGATACTAGCCGAGGGGAGACCCAGTACTTC.

V and J are TRBV14 and TRBJ2-6; TRBD1 matches at 7 bases. J lost 2 bases, V lost 0 bases, and 13 bases had no gene match. Germline loops: CDR1 SGHDN, CDR2 FVKESK. This CDR3 comprises 20 residues. The CDR3 region is CASSQEWRFGTGAGANVLTF. In nucleotides, the CDR3 is TGTGCCAGCAGCCAAGAATGGCGCTTTGGCACAGGGGCTGGGGCCAACGTCCTGACTTTC.

This rearrangement joins TRBV6-1 to TRBJ2-2; D gene unclear. Between the trimmed V and J ends, which lost 7 bases and 12 bases, there was a span of 15 bases. Germline V gives CDR1 MNHNS, CDR2 SASEGT. The CDR3 has 12 amino acids. The CDR3 here is CASKLGLYQLFF. DNA for the CDR3: TGTGCCAGCAAACTGGGTTTATACCAGCTGTTTTTT.

The count of this clone is one. The rearrangement uses TRBV7-9 and TRBJ1-1; 8 bases fit TRBD1. This CDR3 comprises 17 residues. Germline V lookup: CDR1 SEHNR, CDR2 FQNEAQ (reference sequence). Trimming cost V 5 bases and J 0 bases; bases outside gene matches: 11. The CDR3 sequence is CASSPEDRAIMNTEAFF. CDR3 DNA sequence: TGTGCCAGCAGCCCCGAGGACAGGGCGATCATGAACACTGAAGCTTTCTTT.

This chain links TRBV6-5 with TRBJ2-7; 9 positions agree with TRBD1. Trimming took 4 bases from V and 1 from J; bases not matched to a gene: 2. The germline CDR1 and CDR2 sequences are MNHEY and SVGAGI. This CDR3 is 14 amino acids long. The CDR3 DNA follows: TGTGCCAGCAGTTTAGGACAGGGGTCCTACGAGCAGTACTTC. It yields the protein CASSLGQGSYEQYF.

The rearrangement joins TRBV6-5 to TRBJ1-5; no clear D. The CDR3 is made up of 15 amino acids. Trimming stripped 6 bases from V and 0 bases from J, with 12 bases between. Germline CDR1 is MNHEY and CDR2 is SVGAGI. The CDR3 spells CASRAPGSSNQPQHF. In nucleotides, the CDR3 is TGTGCCAGCAGGGCGCCAGGATCTAGCAATCAGCCCCAGCATTTT.

This chain joins TRBV18 and TRBJ1-1, with 7 nucleotides matching TRBD1. The CDR3 spans 15 residues. Germline assignment: CDR1 KGHSH and CDR2 LQKENI. V was pared by 1 base and J by 1 base, with 3 bases of the junction left unmatched. The CDR3 region has the DNA TGTGCCAGCTCACCACAGGGGGCGGAGAACACTGAAGCTTTCTTT. Protein product: CASSPQGAENTEAFF. The complete variable domain, with remaining parts taken from reference TRBV18 and TRBJ1-1, reads NAGVMQNPRHLVRRRGQEARLRCSPMKGHSHVYWYRQLPEEGLKFMVYLQKENIIDESGMPKERFSAEFPKEGPSILRIQQVVRGDSAAYFCASSPQGAENTEAFFGQGTRLTVV.

This clone was picked up a small number of times. V and J are TRBV6-1 and TRBJ2-3; D might be TRBD2 (5 bases). V gave up 3 bases and J gave up 2 bases, with 12 bases separating them. The CDR3 is 15 residues long. The germline V gene has CDR1 MNHNS and CDR2 SASEGT. Written as DNA, the CDR3 is TGTGCCAGCAGTGATCGAGCGGAAAACACAGATACGCAGTATTTT. This encodes CASSDRAENTDTQYF.

A single count supports this clone. The genes are TRBV19 and TRBJ1-5; 10 positions agree with TRBD1. This CDR3 region has 16 residues. Germline V gives CDR1 LNHDA, CDR2 SQIVND (reference sequence). Trimming removed 3 bases from V and 4 bases from J; junction bases left unmatched: 6. In DNA, the CDR3 is TGTGCCAGTAGTATGGACAGGGGGATGGGGAATCAGCCCCAGCATTTT. As protein: CASSMDRGMGNQPQHF.

This chain joins TRBV7-2 and TRBJ2-7; no clear D. CDR1 and CDR2 (germline): SGHTA, FQGNSA. This CDR3 is built from 14 residues. V was trimmed by 0 bases and J by 2 bases, leaving 8 bases between them. The CDR3 DNA sequence: TGTGCCAGCAGCTTAGCAGACATAGCCTACGAGCAGTACTTC. It codes for CASSLADIAYEQYF.